This paragraph reports one T cell receptor beta chain. No antigen is known for it. The sample holds no much larger clone one base away, and base qualities are not on file. The entry originates in a study of blood T cell repertoires in COVID-19 (dated by TCRdb to 2019 to 2021). General notes on the study: Collaborator samples came from the United States, Italy and Spain and covered acute and convalescent phases of COVID-19. A de-identified subject ID, COVID-19 status, age in years and sex were almost always included in the sample metadata. Deeply sampled blood TCRbeta repertoires from subjects exposed to, actively infected with, or recovered from COVID-19 were included in the dataset. Where HLA class I and class II types were available, the types were taken from metadata supplied by the sample provider, not from assay-based typing. The samples were drawn from two sources: the first 160 participants of the ongoing ImmuneRACE study, and 1,200 or so subjects contributed by 6 global collaborators. A freely available public database, intended as a resource for researchers studying the immune response to SARS-CoV-2, is where the repertoires were released. The material from the prospective study consisted of cDNA or gDNA derived from T cells, B-cell-depleted T cells, or PBMCs.

What the work shows at the level of the full study, not this receptor alone: Clinical and demographic metadata were provided uncurated, with the amount varying by source and participant.

Each collaborating institution followed its own protocols to collect whole blood in K2EDTA tubes. For TCRbeta analysis, collaborators shipped samples as frozen whole blood, isolated PBMCs, or DNA extracted from either of those sample types. The immunoSEQ Assay, a bias-controlled multiplex PCR, was used to amplify TCRbeta CDR3 regions from genomic DNA. The study's processing was this. Within the assay, amplification of reference gene primers was used to estimate how many nucleated cells each sample contained. Sequence reads were collapsed and filtered to measure the absolute abundance of every unique TCRbeta CDR3 rearrangement. For each sample, productive Simpson clonality was calculated as the square root of Simpson's diversity index over productive rearrangements. Here the immuneACCESS table is served through TCRdb, limited to in-frame sequences with V and J called. Missing clones are a known gap in these copies; in checked studies unresolved V genes cover under half, and the rest lacks a known reason. The V and J calls and clone size are taken from that table; D and trimming were inferred from the DNA. Within this sample are approximately 31,000 clones, with approximately 88% of them counted one time only. Approximately 13% of the sample is in the top ten clones.

Sequences were obtained from peripheral blood. This clonotype was obtained from a man between 65 and 80 years old with active COVID-19.

The CDR3 here reads CASSPKTGVLNQPQHF. The base sequence is TGTGCCAGCAGTCCAAAGACAGGGGTGTTGAATCAGCCCCAGCATTTT. The chain joins TRBV28 to TRBJ1-5; 8 junctional bases match TRBD1. Via the germline V gene, CDR1 is MDHEN and CDR2 SYDVKM. Inclusive of the bounding cysteine and phenylalanine, the CDR3 is 16 residues long. The kept DNA is CDR3 alone, 48 bases in frame from the first base. V has 5 bases trimmed and J has 4 bases trimmed; junction bases matching no gene number 10. Supplemented by the reference TRBV28 and TRBJ1-5 proteins around the CDR3, the complete variable domain is DVKVTQSSRYLVKRTGEKVFLECVQDMDHENMFWYRQDPGLGLRLIYFSYDVKMKEKGDIPEGYSVSREKKERFSLILESASTNQTSMYLCASSPKTGVLNQPQHFGDGTRLSIL.